The clone carrying this T cell receptor beta chain was counted a single time. The data were obtained in a study of blood T cell repertoires in COVID-19. Across the whole study: The study drew acute and convalescent COVID-19 samples from the United States, Italy and Spain. The cDNA or gDNA used as material had been derived from T cells, B-cell-depleted T cells, or PBMCs.

The CDR3 is made up of 12 amino acids. The junction had 4 bases not matched to a gene; V was cut back by 5 bases and J by 9 bases. Per the germline V gene, CDR1 is SNHLY and CDR2 is FYNNEI. While infection was still active, Seattle patients were enrolled and then followed longitudinally. Methods used by the authors: Counts of nucleated cells, estimated from reference gene primer amplification, were obtained. Assay: immunoSEQ multiplex PCR; the TCRdb copy retains only in-frame clones and omits some. Clone size and the V and J calls come from that table; the DNA yielded D and trimming. The sample lists about 94,000 clones, over 65% occurring once.

The rearrangement uses TRBV2 and TRBJ2-1, with 7 bases fitting TRBD2. Sequencing input: peripheral blood. The receptor was derived from a man aged 65 to 85 with COVID-19, enrolled during active disease. CDR3 protein: CASSLLALEQFF. DNA for the CDR3: TGTGCCAGCAGTTTACTAGCGCTTGAGCAGTTCTTC.